This T cell receptor beta chain stems from a study of blood T cell repertoires in COVID-19. With 5 bases clipped from V and 4 bases from J, the junction kept 10 bases outside the gene matches. The CDR3 consists of 15 residues. Per germline, CDR1 SGHAT and CDR2 FQNNGV. Assay: immunoSEQ multiplex PCR; the TCRdb copy retains only in-frame clones and omits some. Of fewer than 250,000 clones listed, around four fifths were seen once; the top ten hold under 3.5%. The sequence came from a man aged 45-65 years with active or convalescent COVID-19. This rearrangement joins TRBV11-2 to TRBJ1-2, with TRBD1 matching over 7 bases. The sample comprised peripheral blood. DNA for the CDR3: TGTGCCAGCAGCCCGACAGGGTCCCGATCCTATGGCTACACCTTC. Amino acid sequence: CASSPTGSRSYGYTF. The variable domain in full, with the rest retrieved from reference TRBV11-2 and TRBJ1-2, is EAGVAQSPRYKIIEKRQSVAFWCNPISGHATLYWYQQILGQGPKLLIQFQNNGVVDDSQLPKDRFSAERLKGVDSTLKIQPAKLEDSAVYLCASSPTGSRSYGYTFGSGTRLTVV.